This T cell receptor beta chain was sequenced during a study of PD-1 blockade in classical Hodgkin lymphoma. Study-level results: Patients starting nivolumab under 1 year after ASCT were excluded.

TCRdb's table, derived via immunoSEQ multiplex PCR, lists solely in-frame clones and lacks some. The sample yields nearly 60,000 clones, about 91% seen once. As regards this clone: Its antigen remains unknown.

Autologous stem cell transplantation was followed by relapse in every patient, and brentuximab vedotin exposure varied. Complete response, partial response or progressive disease constituted the best responses recorded. The material was peripheral blood mononuclear cells (PBMCs), obtained before the second cycle of nivolumab. The receptor's source is a human donor with classical Hodgkin lymphoma.

In nucleotides, the CDR3 is TGCGCCAGCAGCTTGGAAGGTCCGCTCCTCGTCTACGAGCAGTACTTC. Its translation is CASSLEGPLLVYEQYF. J is TRBJ2-7 and V is TRBV5-1; D remains ambiguous. The CDR3 has 16 residues. Trimming pared 0 bases from V and 3 bases from J, leaving 16 bases between. The germline V gene has CDR1 SGHRS and CDR2 YFSETQ.